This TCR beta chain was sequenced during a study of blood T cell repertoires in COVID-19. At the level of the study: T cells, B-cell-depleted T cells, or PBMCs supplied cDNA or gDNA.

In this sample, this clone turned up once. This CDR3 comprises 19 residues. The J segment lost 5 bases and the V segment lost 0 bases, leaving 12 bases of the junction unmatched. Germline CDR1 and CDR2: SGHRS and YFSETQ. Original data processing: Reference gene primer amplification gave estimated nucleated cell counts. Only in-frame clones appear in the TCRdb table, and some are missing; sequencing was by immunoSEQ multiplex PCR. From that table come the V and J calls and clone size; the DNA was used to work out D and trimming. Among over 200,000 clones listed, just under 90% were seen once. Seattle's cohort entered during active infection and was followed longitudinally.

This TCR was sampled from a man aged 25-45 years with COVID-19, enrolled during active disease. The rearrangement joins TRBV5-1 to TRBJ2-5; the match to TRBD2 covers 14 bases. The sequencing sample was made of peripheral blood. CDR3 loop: CASSLVAGLAGDNVETQYF. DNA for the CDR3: TGCGCCAGCAGCTTGGTGGCGGGACTAGCGGGAGATAACGTCGAGACCCAGTACTTC.